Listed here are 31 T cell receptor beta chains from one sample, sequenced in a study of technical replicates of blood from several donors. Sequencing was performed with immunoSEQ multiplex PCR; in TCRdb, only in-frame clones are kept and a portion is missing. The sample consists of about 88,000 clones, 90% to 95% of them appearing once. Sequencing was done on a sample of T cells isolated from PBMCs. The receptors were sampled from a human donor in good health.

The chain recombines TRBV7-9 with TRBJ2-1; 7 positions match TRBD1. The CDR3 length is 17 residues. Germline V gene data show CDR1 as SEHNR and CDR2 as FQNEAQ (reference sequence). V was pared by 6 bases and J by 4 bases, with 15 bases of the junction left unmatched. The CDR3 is CASRGSDRDKGYNEQFF. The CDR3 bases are TGTGCCAGCAGGGGGTCCGACAGGGACAAAGGGTACAATGAGCAGTTCTTC.

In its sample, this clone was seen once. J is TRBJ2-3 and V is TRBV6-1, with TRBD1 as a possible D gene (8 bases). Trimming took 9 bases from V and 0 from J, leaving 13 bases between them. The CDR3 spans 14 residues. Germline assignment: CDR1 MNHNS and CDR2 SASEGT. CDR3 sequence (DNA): TGTGCCAGTGGGAGGGACAGGAGCACAGATACGCAGTATTTT. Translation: CASGRDRSTDTQYF.

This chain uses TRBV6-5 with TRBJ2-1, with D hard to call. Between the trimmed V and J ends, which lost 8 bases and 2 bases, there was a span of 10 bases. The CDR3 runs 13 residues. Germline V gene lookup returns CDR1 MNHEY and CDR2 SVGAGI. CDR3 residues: CASLSRTYNEQFF. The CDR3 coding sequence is TGTGCCAGCCTAAGCAGGACCTACAATGAGCAGTTCTTC.

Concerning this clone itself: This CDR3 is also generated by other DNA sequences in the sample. The CDR3 sequence is CASSLGQGYSNQPQHF. CDR3 DNA: TGCGCCAGCAGCCTTGGACAGGGCTATAGCAATCAGCCCCAGCATTTT. This chain connects TRBV4-1 to TRBJ1-5; 8 bases fit TRBD1. V trimming: 4 bases; J trimming: 0 bases; junction bases outside the gene matches: 5. Germline CDR1 is MGHRA and CDR2 is YSYEKL. This CDR3 region has 16 residues.

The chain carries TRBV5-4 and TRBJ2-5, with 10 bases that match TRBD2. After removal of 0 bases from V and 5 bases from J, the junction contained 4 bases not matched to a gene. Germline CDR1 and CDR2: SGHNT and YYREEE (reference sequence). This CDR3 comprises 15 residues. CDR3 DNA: TGTGCCAGCAGCTTGGTAGCGGGGGGTGAGGAGACCCAGTACTTC. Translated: CASSLVAGGEETQYF.

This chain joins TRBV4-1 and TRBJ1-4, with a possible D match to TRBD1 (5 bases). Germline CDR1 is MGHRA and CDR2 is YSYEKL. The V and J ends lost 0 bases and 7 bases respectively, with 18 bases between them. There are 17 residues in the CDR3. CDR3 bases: TGCGCCAGCAGCCAAGATCCAGGGAGGAGGGGTAGTGAAAAACTGTTTTTT. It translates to CASSQDPGRRGSEKLFF.

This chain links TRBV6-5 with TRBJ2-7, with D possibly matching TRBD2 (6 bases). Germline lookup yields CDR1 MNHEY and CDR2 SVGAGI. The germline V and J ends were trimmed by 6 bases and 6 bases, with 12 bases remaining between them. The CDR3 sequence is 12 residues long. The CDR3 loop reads CASSPVGGEQYF. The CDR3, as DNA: TGTGCCAGCAGCCCGGTGGGGGGCGAGCAGTACTTC.

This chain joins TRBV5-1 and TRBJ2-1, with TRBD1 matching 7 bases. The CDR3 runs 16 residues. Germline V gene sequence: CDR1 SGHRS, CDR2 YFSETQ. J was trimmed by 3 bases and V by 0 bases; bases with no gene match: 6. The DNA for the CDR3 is TGCGCCAGCAGCTTGGAACAGGGGTCGGTCTACAATGAGCAGTTCTTC. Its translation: CASSLEQGSVYNEQFF. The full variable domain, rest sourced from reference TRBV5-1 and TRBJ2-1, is KAGVTQTPRYLIKTRGQQVTLSCSPISGHRSVSWYQQTPGQGLQFLFEYFSETQRNKGNFPGRFSGRQFSNSRSEMNVSTLELGDSALYLCASSLEQGSVYNEQFFGPGTRLTVL.

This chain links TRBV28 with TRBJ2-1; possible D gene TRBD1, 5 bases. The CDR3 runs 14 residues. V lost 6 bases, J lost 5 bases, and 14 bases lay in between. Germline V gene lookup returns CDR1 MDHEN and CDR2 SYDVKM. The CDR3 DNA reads TGTGCCAGCAGCCGCCCTGACAGCAACAATGAGCAGTTCTTC. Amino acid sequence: CASSRPDSNNEQFF.

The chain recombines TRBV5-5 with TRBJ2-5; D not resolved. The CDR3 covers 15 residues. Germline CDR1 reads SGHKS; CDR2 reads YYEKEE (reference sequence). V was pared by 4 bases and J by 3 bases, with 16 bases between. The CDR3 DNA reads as TGTGCCAGCAGCAACGACAACTCAGGCGAAGAGACCCAGTACTTC. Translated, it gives CASSNDNSGEETQYF.

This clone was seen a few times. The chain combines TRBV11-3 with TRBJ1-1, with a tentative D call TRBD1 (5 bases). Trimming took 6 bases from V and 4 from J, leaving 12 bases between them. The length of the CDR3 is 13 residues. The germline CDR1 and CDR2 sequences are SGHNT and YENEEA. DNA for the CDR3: TGTGCCAGCAGGGAGCAGGGCAGCACTGAAGCTTTCTTT. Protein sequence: CASREQGSTEAFF.

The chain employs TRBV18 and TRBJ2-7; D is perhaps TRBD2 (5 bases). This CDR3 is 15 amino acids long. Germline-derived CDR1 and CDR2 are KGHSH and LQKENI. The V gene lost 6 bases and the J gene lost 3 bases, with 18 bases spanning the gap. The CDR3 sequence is CASSIGPRRNYEQYF. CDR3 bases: TGTGCCAGCTCCATCGGGCCTCGGAGGAACTACGAGCAGTACTTC. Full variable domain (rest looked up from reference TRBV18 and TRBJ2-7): NAGVMQNPRHLVRRRGQEARLRCSPMKGHSHVYWYRQLPEEGLKFMVYLQKENIIDESGMPKERFSAEFPKEGPSILRIQQVVRGDSAAYFCASSIGPRRNYEQYFGPGTRLTVT.

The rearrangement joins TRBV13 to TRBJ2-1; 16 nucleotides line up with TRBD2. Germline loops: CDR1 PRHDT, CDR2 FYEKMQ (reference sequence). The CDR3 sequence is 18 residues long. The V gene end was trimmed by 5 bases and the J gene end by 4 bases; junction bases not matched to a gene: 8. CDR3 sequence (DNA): TGTGCCAGCAGCACGGGACTAGCGGGGGGGATAGTTTACAATGAGCAGTTCTTC. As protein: CASSTGLAGGIVYNEQFF.

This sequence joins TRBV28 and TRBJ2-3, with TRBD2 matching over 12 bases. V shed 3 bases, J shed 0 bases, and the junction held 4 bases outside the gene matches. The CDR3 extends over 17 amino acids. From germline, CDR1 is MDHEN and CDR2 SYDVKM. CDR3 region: CASSLGLAGDSTDTQYF. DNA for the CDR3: TGTGCCAGCAGTTTGGGACTAGCGGGCGATAGCACAGATACGCAGTATTTT.

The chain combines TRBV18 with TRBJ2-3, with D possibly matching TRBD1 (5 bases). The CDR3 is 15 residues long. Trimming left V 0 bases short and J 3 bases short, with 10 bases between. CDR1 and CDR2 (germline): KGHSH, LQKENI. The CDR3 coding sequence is TGTGCCAGCTCACCACCGGGGCCTCGTACAGATACGCAGTATTTT. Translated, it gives CASSPPGPRTDTQYF.

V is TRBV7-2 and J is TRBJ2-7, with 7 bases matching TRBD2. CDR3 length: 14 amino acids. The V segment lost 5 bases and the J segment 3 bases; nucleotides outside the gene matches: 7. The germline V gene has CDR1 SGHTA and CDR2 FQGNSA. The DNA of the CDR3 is TGTGCCAGCAGCCAGTTTCCGGGGGGCTACGAGCAGTACTTC. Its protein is CASSQFPGGYEQYF.

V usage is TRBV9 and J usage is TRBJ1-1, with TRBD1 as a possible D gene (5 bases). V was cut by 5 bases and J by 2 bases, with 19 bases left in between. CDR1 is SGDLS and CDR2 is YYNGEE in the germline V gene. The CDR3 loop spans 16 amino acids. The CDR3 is CASRPSWGGRNTEAFF. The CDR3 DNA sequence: TGTGCCAGCAGACCTTCCTGGGGGGGGAGAAACACTGAAGCTTTCTTT.

The CDR3 DNA reads as TGTGCCAGCAGTACCAGGGGGCGCGGCACTGAAGCTTTCTTT. This sequence encodes CASSTRGRGTEAFF. The chain joins TRBV6-5 to TRBJ1-1; 8 bases align to TRBD1. The V gene end was trimmed by 5 bases and the J gene end by 4 bases; junction bases not matched to a gene: 6. CDR1 and CDR2 from the germline V gene are MNHEY and SVGAGI. The CDR3 contains 14 residues.

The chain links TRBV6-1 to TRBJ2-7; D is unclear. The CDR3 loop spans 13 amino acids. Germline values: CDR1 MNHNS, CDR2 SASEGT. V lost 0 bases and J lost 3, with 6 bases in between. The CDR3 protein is CASSEAANYEQYF. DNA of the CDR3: TGTGCCAGCAGTGAAGCGGCCAACTACGAGCAGTACTTC.

CDR3 sequence reads: CASSPTSGSSYNEQFF. The CDR3 DNA reads TGTGCCAGCAGTCCGACTAGCGGGAGCTCCTACAATGAGCAGTTCTTC. The rearrangement links TRBV7-9 to TRBJ2-1, with 12 bases that match TRBD2. Germline CDR1 reads SEHNR; CDR2 reads FQNEAQ (reference sequence). V was clipped by 6 bases and J by 0 bases; unmatched bases: 3. The length of the CDR3 is 16 residues. Full variable domain (remainder filled in from reference TRBV7-9 and TRBJ2-1): DTGVSQNPRHKITKRGQNVTFRCDPISEHNRLYWYRQTLGQGPEFLTYFQNEAQLEKSRLLSDRFSAERPKGSFSTLEIQRTEQGDSAMYLCASSPTSGSSYNEQFFGPGTRLTVL.

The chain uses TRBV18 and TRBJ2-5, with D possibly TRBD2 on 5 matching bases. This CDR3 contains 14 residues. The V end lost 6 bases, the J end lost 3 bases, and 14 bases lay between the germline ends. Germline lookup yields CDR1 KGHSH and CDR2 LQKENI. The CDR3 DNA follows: TGTGCCAGCTCGGCCTCGTGGGAGAAAGAGACCCAGTACTTC. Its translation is CASSASWEKETQYF.

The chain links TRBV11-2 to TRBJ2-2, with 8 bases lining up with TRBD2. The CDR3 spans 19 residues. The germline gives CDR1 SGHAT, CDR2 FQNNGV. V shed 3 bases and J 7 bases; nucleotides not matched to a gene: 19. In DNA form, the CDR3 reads TGTGCCAGCAGCTTTTCGGTCGCCTGGGGTACTAGCGGTATCGGGGAGCTGTTTTTT. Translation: CASSFSVAWGTSGIGELFF.

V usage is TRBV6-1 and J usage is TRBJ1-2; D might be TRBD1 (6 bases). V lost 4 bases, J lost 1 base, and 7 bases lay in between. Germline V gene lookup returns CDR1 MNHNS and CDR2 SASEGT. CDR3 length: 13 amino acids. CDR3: CASSAQGNYGYTF. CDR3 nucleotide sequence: TGTGCCAGCAGTGCACAGGGTAACTATGGCTACACCTTC.

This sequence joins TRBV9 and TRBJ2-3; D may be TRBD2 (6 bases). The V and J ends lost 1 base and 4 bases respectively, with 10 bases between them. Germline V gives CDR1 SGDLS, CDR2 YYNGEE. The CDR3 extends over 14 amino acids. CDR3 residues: CASSVSLAADTQYF. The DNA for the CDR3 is TGTGCCAGCAGCGTATCACTAGCAGCAGATACGCAGTATTTT.

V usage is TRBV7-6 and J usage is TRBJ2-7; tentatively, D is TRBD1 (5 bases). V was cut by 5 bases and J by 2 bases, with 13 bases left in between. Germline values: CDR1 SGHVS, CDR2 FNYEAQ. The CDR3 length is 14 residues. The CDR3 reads CASSHHDSAYEQYF. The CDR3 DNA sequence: TGTGCCAGCAGCCACCATGACAGCGCCTACGAGCAGTACTTC.

The CDR3 is CAWSVGTSRPDTQYF. CDR3 in DNA: TGTGCCTGGAGTGTAGGGACTAGCCGACCAGATACGCAGTATTTT. The V and J genes are TRBV30 and TRBJ2-3; 9 nucleotides align to TRBD2. There are 15 residues in the CDR3. Germline CDR1 and CDR2: GTSNPN and SVGIG (reference sequence). V shed 0 bases, J shed 4 bases, and the junction held 5 bases outside the gene matches.

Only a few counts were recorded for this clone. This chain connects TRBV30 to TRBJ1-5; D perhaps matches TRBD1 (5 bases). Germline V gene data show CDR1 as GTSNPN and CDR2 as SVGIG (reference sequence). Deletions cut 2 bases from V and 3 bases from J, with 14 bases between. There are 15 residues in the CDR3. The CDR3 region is CAWSSKGLYNQPQHF. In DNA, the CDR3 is TGTGCCTGGAGTTCGAAGGGACTGTACAATCAGCCCCAGCATTTT.

The CDR3 loop is CASSLGLAGGSNEQFF. The DNA of the CDR3 is TGCGCCAGCAGCTTGGGGCTAGCGGGAGGATCCAATGAGCAGTTCTTC. This chain links TRBV5-1 with TRBJ2-1; 11 bases fit TRBD2. Losses at the gene ends were 0 bases for V and 6 bases for J; bases not matched to a gene: 5. CDR3 length: 16 residues. Germline assignment: CDR1 SGHRS and CDR2 YFSETQ.

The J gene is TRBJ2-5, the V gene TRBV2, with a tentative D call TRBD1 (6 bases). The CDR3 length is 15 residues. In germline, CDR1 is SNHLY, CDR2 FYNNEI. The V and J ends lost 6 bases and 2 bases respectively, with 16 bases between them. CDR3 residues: CASSISGVIQETQYF. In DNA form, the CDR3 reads TGTGCCAGCAGCATATCAGGGGTCATACAAGAGACCCAGTACTTC.

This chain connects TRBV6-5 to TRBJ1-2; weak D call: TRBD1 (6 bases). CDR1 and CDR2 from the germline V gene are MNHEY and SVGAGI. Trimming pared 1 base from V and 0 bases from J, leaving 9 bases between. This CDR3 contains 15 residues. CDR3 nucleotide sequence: TGTGCCAGCAGTTACTTGTCAGGGGCTAACTATGGCTACACCTTC. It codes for CASSYLSGANYGYTF.

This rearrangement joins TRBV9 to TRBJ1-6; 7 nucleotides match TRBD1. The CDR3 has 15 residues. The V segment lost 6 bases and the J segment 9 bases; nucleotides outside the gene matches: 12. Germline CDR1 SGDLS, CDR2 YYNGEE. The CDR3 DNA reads TGTGCCAGCACCCCGGGGGGGGACAGCAGTTCACCCCTCCACTTT. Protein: CASTPGGDSSSPLHF.